The 2 T cell receptor beta chains in this list originate from one sample, sequenced in a study of T cells in Graves' hyperthyroidism and ophthalmopathy. It was RNA transcripts that yielded the amplified TCR beta CDR3 regions. First-round RT-PCR with HTBI primers amplified the TCR CDR3 region. TCRdb reanalysed the multiplex PCR reads using MiXCR and keeps one entry per CDR3 protein. Among 500,000 to 550,000 distinct CDR3 sequences, just under 20% were seen once, and the ten largest hold approximately 50%. Sequencing was carried out using blood. Every receptor here comes from a man between 35 and 55 years old with Graves' ophthalmopathy.

The chain joins TRBV19 to TRBJ1-1, with TRBD1 matching 7 bases. V was clipped by 7 bases and J by 2 bases; unmatched bases: 19. The CDR3 runs to 18 residues. CDR1 and CDR2 (germline): LNHDA, SQIVND (reference sequence). The CDR3 loop reads CASTMYPGVTGINTEAFF. The CDR3 bases are TGTGCCAGTACCATGTACCCGGGGGTGACAGGGATCAACACTGAAGCTTTCTTT.

The sample holds many counts of this clonotype. The chain links TRBV11-2 to TRBJ2-3; TRBD2 aligns across 13 bases. The germline gives CDR1 SGHAT, CDR2 FQNNGV. The CDR3 extends over 14 amino acids. The J segment lost 9 bases and the V segment lost 2 bases, leaving 2 bases of the junction unmatched. CDR3 nucleotide sequence: TGTGCCAGCAGCTTATCGACTAGCGGGGGGACGCAGTATTTT. It yields the protein CASSLSTSGGTQYF. The whole variable domain, filled in from reference TRBV11-2 and TRBJ2-3, reads EAGVAQSPRYKIIEKRQSVAFWCNPISGHATLYWYQQILGQGPKLLIQFQNNGVVDDSQLPKDRFSAERLKGVDSTLKIQPAKLEDSAVYLCASSLSTSGGTQYFGPGTRLTVL.